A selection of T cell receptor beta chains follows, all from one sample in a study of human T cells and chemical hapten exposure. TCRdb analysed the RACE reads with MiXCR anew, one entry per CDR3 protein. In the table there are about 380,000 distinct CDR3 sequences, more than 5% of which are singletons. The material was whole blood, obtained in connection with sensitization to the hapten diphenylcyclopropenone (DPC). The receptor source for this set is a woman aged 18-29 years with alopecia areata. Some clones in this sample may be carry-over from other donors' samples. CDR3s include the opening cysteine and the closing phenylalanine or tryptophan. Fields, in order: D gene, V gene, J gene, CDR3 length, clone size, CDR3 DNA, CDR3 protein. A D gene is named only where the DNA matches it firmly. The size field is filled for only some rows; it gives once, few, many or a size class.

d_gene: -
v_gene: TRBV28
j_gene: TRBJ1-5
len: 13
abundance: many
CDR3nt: TGTGCCAGTACACCGTTCAGGGATCAGCCCCAGCATTTT
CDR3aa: CASTPFRDQPQHF

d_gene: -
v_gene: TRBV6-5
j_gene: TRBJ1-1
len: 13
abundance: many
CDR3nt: TGTGCCAGCAGAACCACAGGTAACACTGAAGCTTTCTTT
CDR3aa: CASRTTGNTEAFF

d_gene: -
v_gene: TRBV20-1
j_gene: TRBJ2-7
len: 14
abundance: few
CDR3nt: TGCAGTGCTAATGGACACGACCAAGGAGTCGAGCAGTACTTC
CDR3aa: CSANGHDQGVEQYF

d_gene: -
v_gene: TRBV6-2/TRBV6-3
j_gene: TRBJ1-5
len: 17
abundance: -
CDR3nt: TGTGCCAGCAGTAAAAAGACAGGATTAAGTGGCAATCAGCCCCAGCATTTT
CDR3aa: CASSKKTGLSGNQPQHF

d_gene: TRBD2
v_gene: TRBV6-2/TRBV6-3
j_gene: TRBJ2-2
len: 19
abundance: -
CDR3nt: TGTGCCAGCAGTTACTCGAAAGGGACTAGCGGGCCTGAAACCGGGGAGCTGTTTTTT
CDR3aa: CASSYSKGTSGPETGELFF

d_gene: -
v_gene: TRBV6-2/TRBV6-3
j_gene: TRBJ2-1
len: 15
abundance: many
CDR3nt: TGTGCCAGCAGAGACAGGTCGGCGCCCTACAATGAGCAGTTCTTC
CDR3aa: CASRDRSAPYNEQFF

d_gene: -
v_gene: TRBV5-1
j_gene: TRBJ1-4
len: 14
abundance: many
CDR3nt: TGCGCCAGCAGCTTGGAACTTACGAGGGAAAAACTGTTTTTT
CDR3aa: CASSLELTREKLFF

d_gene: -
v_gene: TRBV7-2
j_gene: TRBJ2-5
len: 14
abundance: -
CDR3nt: TGTGCCAGCAGCTTAATGGGCGGGAAAGAGACCCAGTACTTC
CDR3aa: CASSLMGGKETQYF

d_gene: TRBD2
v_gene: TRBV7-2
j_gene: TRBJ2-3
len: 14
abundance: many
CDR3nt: TGTGCCAGCAGCCCGACCCTACTAGCGGAAACGCAGTATTTT
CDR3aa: CASSPTLLAETQYF

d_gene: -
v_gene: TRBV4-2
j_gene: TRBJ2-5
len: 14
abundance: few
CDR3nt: TGTGCCAGCAGCCAAGAGAGGGGCCAAGAGACCCAGTACTTC
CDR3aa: CASSQERGQETQYF

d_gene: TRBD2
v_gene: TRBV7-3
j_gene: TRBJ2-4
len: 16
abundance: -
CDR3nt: TGTGCCAGCAGCTCGAGACCGGGACTAGACCGAAACATTCAGTACTTC
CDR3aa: CASSSRPGLDRNIQYF

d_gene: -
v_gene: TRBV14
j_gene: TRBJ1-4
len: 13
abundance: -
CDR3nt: TGTGCCAGCAGCAGAGGACCTAATGAAAAACTGTTTTTT
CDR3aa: CASSRGPNEKLFF

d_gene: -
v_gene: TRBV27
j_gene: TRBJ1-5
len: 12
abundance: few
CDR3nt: TGTGCCAGCAGTCCGGGGGCCCAGCCCCAGCATTTT
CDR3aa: CASSPGAQPQHF

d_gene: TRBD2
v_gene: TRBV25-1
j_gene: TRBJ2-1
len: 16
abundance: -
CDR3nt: TGTGCCAGCAGGACTAGCGGGGGCTCGCCCTACAATGAGCAGTTCTTC
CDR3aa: CASRTSGGSPYNEQFF

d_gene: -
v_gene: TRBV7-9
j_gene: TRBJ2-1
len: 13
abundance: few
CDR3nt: TGTGCCAGCAGCTTACTCGGGGTTTATGATCGGTTCTTC
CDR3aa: CASSLLGVYDRFF

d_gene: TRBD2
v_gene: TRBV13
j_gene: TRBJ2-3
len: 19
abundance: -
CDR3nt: TGTGCCAGCAGCCCCGAGGGTCTAGCGGGGGGGCCAGGTACAGATACGCAGTATTTT
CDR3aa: CASSPEGLAGGPGTDTQYF

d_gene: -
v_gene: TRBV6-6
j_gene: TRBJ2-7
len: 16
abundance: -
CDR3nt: TGTGCCAGCAGTTACTCGAACATCTACCTCGGCCACGAGCAGTACTTC
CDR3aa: CASSYSNIYLGHEQYF

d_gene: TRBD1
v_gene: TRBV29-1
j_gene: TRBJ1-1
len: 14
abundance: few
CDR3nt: TGCAGCGTTGAGACGACAGGGGTAGGAACTGAAGCTTTCTTT
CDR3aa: CSVETTGVGTEAFF

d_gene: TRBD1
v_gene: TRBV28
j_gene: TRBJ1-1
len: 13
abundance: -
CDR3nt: TGTGCCAGCATAAAGGGGGCTCTCACTGAAGCTTTCTTT
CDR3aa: CASIKGALTEAFF

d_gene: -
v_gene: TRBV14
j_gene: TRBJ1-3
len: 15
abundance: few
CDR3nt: TGTGCCAGCAGCCGAGGGCCCGGGGCTGGAAACACCATATATTTT
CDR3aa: CASSRGPGAGNTIYF

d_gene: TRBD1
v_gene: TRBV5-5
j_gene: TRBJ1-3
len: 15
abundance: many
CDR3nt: TGTGCCAGCAGCCTAGGGACAGGGCACGGAAACACCATATATTTT
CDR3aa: CASSLGTGHGNTIYF

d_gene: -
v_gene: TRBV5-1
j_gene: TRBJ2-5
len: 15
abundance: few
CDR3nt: TGCGCCAGCAGCCCCCCGAGGGGGAACCAAGAGACCCAGTACTTC
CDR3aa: CASSPPRGNQETQYF

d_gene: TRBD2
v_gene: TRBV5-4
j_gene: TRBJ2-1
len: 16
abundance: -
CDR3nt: TGTGCCAGCAGCTTACCCAACGGGGGGTGGAACAATGAGCAGTTCTTC
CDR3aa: CASSLPNGGWNNEQFF

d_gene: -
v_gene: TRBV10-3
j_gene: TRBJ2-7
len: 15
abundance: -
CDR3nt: TGTGCCATCAGACCGGGACAAAATACCGCCTACGAGCAGTACTTC
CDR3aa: CAIRPGQNTAYEQYF

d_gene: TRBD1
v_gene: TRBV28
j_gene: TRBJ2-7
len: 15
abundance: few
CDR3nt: TGTGCCAGCAGTTTAAGGAGGACAGGGTCCCACGAGCAGTACTTC
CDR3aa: CASSLRRTGSHEQYF

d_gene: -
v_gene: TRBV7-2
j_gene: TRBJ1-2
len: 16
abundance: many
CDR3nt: TGTGCCAGCAGCTTAGCGAGGAGTGTAGCCGACTATGGCTACACCTTC
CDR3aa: CASSLARSVADYGYTF

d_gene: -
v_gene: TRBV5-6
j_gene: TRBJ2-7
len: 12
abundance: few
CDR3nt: TGTGCCAGCAGCTTGGACCCGCACGAGCAGTACTTC
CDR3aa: CASSLDPHEQYF

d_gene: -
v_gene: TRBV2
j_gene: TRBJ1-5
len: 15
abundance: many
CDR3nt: TGTGCCAGCAGTGAGGGCCGAAATAGCAATCAGCCCCAGCATTTT
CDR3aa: CASSEGRNSNQPQHF

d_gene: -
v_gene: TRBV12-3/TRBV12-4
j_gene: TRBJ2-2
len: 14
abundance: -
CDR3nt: TGTGCCACCAGTCGGGACACCAACACCGGGGAGCTGTTTTTT
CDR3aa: CATSRDTNTGELFF

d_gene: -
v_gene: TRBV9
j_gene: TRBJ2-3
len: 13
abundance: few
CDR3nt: TGTGCCAGCAGCCCTTTTATTACAGATACGCAGTATTTT
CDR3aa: CASSPFITDTQYF

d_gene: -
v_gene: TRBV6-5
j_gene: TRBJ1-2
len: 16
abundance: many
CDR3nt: TGTGCCAGCAGTTACTCTCGAAACAGTCGCGGATTTAGCTACACCTTC
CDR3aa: CASSYSRNSRGFSYTF

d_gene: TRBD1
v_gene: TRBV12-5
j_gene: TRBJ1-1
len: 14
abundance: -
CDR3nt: TGTGCTAGTGGTAAAGGACAGGGGAACACTGAAGCTTTCTTT
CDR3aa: CASGKGQGNTEAFF

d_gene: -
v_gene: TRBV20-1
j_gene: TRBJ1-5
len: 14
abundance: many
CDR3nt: TGCAGTGCGAGCACTAGCTCCACAGATCAGCCCCAGCATTTT
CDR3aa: CSASTSSTDQPQHF

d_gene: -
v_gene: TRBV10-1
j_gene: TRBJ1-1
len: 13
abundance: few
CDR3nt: TGCGCCAGCAAACCCAAGGAGAACACTGAAGCTTTCTTT
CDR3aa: CASKPKENTEAFF

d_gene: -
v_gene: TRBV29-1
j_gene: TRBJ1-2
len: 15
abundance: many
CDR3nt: TGCAGCGTCGACGGACGGCACCAAACTAACTATGGCTACACCTTC
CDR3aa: CSVDGRHQTNYGYTF

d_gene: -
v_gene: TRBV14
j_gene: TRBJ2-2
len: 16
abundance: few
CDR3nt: TGTGCCAGCAGCCAAGTGCCCGTAAAGTACTCCGGGGAGCTGTTTTTT
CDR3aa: CASSQVPVKYSGELFF

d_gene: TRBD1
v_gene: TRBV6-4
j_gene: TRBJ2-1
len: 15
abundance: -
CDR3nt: TGTGCCAGCAGTGTTGGGGACAGATCCTACAATGAGCAGTTCTTC
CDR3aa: CASSVGDRSYNEQFF

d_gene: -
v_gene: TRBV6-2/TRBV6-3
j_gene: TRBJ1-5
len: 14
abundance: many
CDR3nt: TGTGCCAGCAACCCAGGACAGCCCACTCAGCCCCAGCATTTT
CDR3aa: CASNPGQPTQPQHF

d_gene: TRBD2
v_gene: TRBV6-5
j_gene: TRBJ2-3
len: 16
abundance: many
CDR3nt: TGTGCCAGCAGGCTTACTAGCGCCCTTAGCACAGATACGCAGTATTTT
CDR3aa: CASRLTSALSTDTQYF

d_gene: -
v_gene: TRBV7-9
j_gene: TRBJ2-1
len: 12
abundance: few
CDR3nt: TGTGCCAGCAGCCCACAGGGATATGAGCAGTTCTTC
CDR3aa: CASSPQGYEQFF

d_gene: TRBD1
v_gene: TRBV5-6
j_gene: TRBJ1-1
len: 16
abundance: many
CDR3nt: TGTGCCAGCAGCTCCTACGGGACAGAGGGAAACACTGAAGCTTTCTTT
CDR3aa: CASSSYGTEGNTEAFF

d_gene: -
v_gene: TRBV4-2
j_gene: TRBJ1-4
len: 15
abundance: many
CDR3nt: TGTGCCAGCAGCCAAGAAACGGGGTCAGGGGAAAAACTGTTTTTT
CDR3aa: CASSQETGSGEKLFF

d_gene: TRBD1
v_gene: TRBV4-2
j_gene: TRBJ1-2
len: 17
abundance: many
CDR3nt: TGTGCCAGCAGCCAAGAAAAATTCAGGGGGAGTAACTATGGCTACACCTTC
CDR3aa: CASSQEKFRGSNYGYTF

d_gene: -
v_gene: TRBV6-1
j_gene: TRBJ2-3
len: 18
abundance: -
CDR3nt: TGTGCCAGCAGTCGGAAGGACCAGGGATACGGGCTCTCAGATACGCAGTATTTT
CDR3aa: CASSRKDQGYGLSDTQYF

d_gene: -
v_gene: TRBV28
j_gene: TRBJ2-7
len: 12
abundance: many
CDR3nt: TGTGCCAGCACAATGGTCGGCTACGAGCAGTACTTC
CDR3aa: CASTMVGYEQYF

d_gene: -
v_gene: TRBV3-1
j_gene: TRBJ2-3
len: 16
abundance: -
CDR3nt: TGTGCCAGCACTCGAGGGGCTAGCATCAGCACAGATACGCAGTATTTT
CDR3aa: CASTRGASISTDTQYF

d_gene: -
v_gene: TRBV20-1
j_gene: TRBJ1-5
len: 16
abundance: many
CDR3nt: TGCAGTGCTAGAGAAGGCGAGATCTATAGCAATCAGCCCCAGCATTTT
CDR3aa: CSAREGEIYSNQPQHF

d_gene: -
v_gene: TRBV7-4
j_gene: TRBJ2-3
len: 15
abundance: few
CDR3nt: TGTGCCAGCAGCTTAGCGGGAGGCTACCTAGATACGCAGTATTTT
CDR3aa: CASSLAGGYLDTQYF

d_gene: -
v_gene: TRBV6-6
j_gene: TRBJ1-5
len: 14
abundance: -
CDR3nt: TGTGCCAGCAGTCCACCAAGGGGGGATCAGCCCCAGCATTTT
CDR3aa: CASSPPRGDQPQHF

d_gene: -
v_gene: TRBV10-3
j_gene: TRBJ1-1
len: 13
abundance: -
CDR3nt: TGTGCCATCACGGCAGGGATGAACACTGAAGCTTTCTTT
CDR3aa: CAITAGMNTEAFF

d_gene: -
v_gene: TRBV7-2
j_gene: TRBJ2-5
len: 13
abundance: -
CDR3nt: TGTGCCAGCAGCTTTAACAGGAAAGAGACCCAGTACTTC
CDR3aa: CASSFNRKETQYF

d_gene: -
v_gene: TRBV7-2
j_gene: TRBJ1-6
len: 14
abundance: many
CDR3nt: TGTGCCAGCAGCTTAGCGGGGGATAATTCACCCCTCCACTTT
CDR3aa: CASSLAGDNSPLHF

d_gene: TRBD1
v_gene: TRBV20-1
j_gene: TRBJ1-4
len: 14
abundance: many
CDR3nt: TGCAGTGCTGGTCCGGGACAGGGGTCTGAAAAACTGTTTTTT
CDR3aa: CSAGPGQGSEKLFF

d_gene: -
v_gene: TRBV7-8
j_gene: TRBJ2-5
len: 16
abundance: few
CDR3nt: TGTGCCAGCAGCTTAGGGGGGGCTACAGGTTCGGAGACCCAGTACTTC
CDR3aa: CASSLGGATGSETQYF

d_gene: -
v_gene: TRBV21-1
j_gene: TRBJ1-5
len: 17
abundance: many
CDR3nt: TGTGCCAGCAGCTCCCTTATCGGACAGGGCTGCAATCAGCCCCAGCATTTT
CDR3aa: CASSSLIGQGCNQPQHF